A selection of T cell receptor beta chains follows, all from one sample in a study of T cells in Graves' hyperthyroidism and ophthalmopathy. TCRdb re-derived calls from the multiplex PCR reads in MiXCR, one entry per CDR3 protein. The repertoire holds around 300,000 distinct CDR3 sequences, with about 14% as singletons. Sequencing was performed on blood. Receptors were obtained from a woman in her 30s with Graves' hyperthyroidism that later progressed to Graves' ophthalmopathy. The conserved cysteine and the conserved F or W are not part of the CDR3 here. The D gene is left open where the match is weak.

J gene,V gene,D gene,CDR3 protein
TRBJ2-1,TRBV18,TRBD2,ASSPVAGGLNEQF
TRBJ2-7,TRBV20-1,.,SARPQNEQY
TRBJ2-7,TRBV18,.,ASSPDISSYEQY
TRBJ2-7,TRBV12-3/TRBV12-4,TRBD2,ASSHSGGFYEQY
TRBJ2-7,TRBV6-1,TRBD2,ASSPGLAGFDEQY
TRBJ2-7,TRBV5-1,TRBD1,ASSLEGTGFYGQY
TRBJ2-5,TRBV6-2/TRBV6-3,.,ASNMNGPWKTQY
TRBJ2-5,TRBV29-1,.,SVEGGAGETQY
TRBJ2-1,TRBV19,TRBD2,ASSIEASGRREQF
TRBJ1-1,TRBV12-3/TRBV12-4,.,ASSLIGGNTEAF
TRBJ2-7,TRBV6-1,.,ASSGYRSLSYEQY
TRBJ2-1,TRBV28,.,ARPTSPPFNEQF
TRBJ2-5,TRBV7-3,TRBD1,ASSGRGQGNPSQETQY
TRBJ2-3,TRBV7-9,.,ASSLVTSTGTDTQY
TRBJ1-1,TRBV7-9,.,ASSNDLNTEAF
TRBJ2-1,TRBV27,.,ASSLLGAYNEQF
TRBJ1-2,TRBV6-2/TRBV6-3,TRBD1,ASSRWDRGHGYT
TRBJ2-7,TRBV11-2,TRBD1,ASSPDRGPYEQY
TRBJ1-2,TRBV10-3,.,AISFRGIGYT
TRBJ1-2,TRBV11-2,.,ASSFRIGDLHGYT
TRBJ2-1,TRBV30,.,AWASPGRVNNEQF
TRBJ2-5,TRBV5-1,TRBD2,ASSSLAGGSETQY
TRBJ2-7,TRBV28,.,ASSFSSTRGKYEQY